The rows below give T cell receptor beta chains drawn from one sample of a study of PD-1 blockade in classical Hodgkin lymphoma. Clones were sequenced by immunoSEQ multiplex PCR, and TCRdb holds only the in-frame ones, with some missing. Among about 47,000 clones listed, nearly 80% were seen once. Source: peripheral blood mononuclear cells (PBMCs), taken before the fourth cycle of nivolumab. These TCRs come from a human donor with classical Hodgkin lymphoma. Both conserved end residues are part of each CDR3. The D gene is left open where the match is weak. Size is stated for part of the rows, as once, few or many counts, or as a class when the clone is expanded.

CDR3aa: CASSSWTGVEGEQYF
j_gene: TRBJ2-7
len: 15
abundance: NA
v_gene: TRBV7-6
d_gene: TRBD1

CDR3aa: CASSHQGARTEAFF
j_gene: TRBJ1-1
len: 14
abundance: NA
v_gene: TRBV4-2
d_gene: TRBD1

CDR3aa: CASSGGQETQYF
j_gene: TRBJ2-5
len: 12
abundance: NA
v_gene: TRBV6-1
d_gene: NA

CDR3aa: CASSLDSGQGQETQYF
j_gene: TRBJ2-5
len: 16
abundance: NA
v_gene: TRBV11-3
d_gene: TRBD1

CDR3aa: CASSRADRAGNTIYF
j_gene: TRBJ1-3
len: 15
abundance: NA
v_gene: TRBV7-9
d_gene: TRBD1

CDR3aa: CSAKRGEAFF
j_gene: TRBJ1-1
len: 10
abundance: NA
v_gene: TRBV20-1
d_gene: NA

CDR3aa: CASSLGSGAYTGELFF
j_gene: TRBJ2-2
len: 16
abundance: once
v_gene: TRBV7-2
d_gene: TRBD2

CDR3aa: CASTSGTSSYEQYF
j_gene: TRBJ2-7
len: 14
abundance: NA
v_gene: TRBV11-1
d_gene: NA

CDR3aa: CASSVYGYTGDTDTQYF
j_gene: TRBJ2-3
len: 17
abundance: once
v_gene: TRBV9
d_gene: NA

CDR3aa: CASSFDSGYGYTF
j_gene: TRBJ1-2
len: 13
abundance: NA
v_gene: TRBV5-1
d_gene: NA

CDR3aa: CASTRGAFGNTEAFF
j_gene: TRBJ1-1
len: 15
abundance: once
v_gene: TRBV27
d_gene: NA